This record looks at one T cell receptor beta chain sequence and its context. Its antigen is not known. This entry belongs to a study of Ad26.COV2.S vaccination and SARS-CoV-2 variants. Study findings and constraints: People who got the vaccine or the placebo had similar non-spike TCR breadth.

Profiled with immunoSEQ multiplex PCR; TCRdb holds only in-frame clones, not every one. The sample has some 340,000 clones; around 83% are singletons. As to treatment: some 19 received Ad26.COV2.S at low or high dose, single or two shots; roughly five received placebo; per-sample allocation not given. Vaccine and placebo recipients were sampled on day 63 after the first injection. The CDR3 runs 14 residues. V lost 7 bases and J 0 bases, leaving 11 bases between the germline ends. The germline CDR1 and CDR2 sequences are MNHNY and SVGAGI (reference sequence). The sequence derives from a person aged 18-65 years who received the Ad26.COV2.S COVID-19 vaccine or a placebo. The sample here was peripheral blood, taken in a trial of Ad26.COV2.S vaccine versus placebo. The rearrangement uses TRBV6-6 and TRBJ2-3; possible D gene TRBD1, 5 bases. CDR3 sequence (DNA): TGTGCCAGCAATGACAGCCCAAGCACAGATACGCAGTATTTT. Translating it yields CASNDSPSTDTQYF.